The rows below give T cell receptor beta chains drawn from one sample of a study of PD-1 blockade in mismatch repair-deficient tumors. Measured with immunoSEQ multiplex PCR; TCRdb has only the in-frame clones, and not every one. Of roughly 120,000 clones listed, about 90% were seen once; the top ten hold about an eighth. This specimen consisted of peripheral blood, obtained 72 weeks after starting pembrolizumab. These TCRs come from an adult with mismatch repair-deficient cancer. The CDR3 runs from the conserved cysteine through the conserved F or W. Rows may omit the clone size; those that give it use once, few, many or a size class.

>TRBJ2-1|TRBV4-1|NA
CASRGSGSRNEQFF
>TRBJ1-1|TRBV20-1|NA
CSARQYTEAFF
>TRBJ2-1|TRBV7-2|NA
CASSPTGNEQFF
>TRBJ2-7|TRBV7-2|NA
CASSLVGQEHYEQYF
>TRBJ1-5|TRBV19|NA
CASSMRRVIRPQHF
>TRBJ2-7|TRBV28|NA
CASSLRTPRGVLEQYF
>TRBJ1-1|TRBV13|NA
CASSVRVNTEAFF
>TRBJ1-1|TRBV7-8|NA
CASSLYGNTEAFF
>TRBJ2-7|TRBV6-5|NA
CASSYSGTGNNEQYF
>TRBJ1-2|TRBV27|NA
CASSLGQGRGYTF
>TRBJ1-4|TRBV9|NA
CASSLPGPAGNEKLFF
>TRBJ2-7|TRBV10-3|NA
CAISGVRGSYEQYF
>TRBJ1-1|TRBV6-5|NA
CASQTGGTEAFF
>TRBJ1-5|TRBV28|NA
CASSPDRLRSNQPQHF
>TRBJ2-5|TRBV21-1|NA
CASRKWVTGAQETQYF
>TRBJ2-7|TRBV18|NA
CASSPESGQTYEQYF
>TRBJ1-1|TRBV29-1|NA
CSHTRGQYTEAFF
>TRBJ2-5|TRBV7-9|NA
CASSRFLAGSQETQYF
>TRBJ2-5|TRBV28|NA
CASSLRGAVSPQYF
>TRBJ2-7|TRBV7-9|once
CASSPRDGIISYEQYF
>TRBJ2-7|TRBV27|NA
CASSPSRGRAYEQYF
>TRBJ2-4|TRBV5-1|NA
CASSFSGSGTKNIQYF
>TRBJ1-3|TRBV28|NA
CASSWGTEDTIYF
>TRBJ1-2|TRBV28|NA
CASSTGQGGLVGYTF
>TRBJ2-1|TRBV29-1|NA
CSVVKEDRVYNEQFF
>TRBJ2-1|TRBV4-1|NA
CASSQHIDEQFF
>TRBJ2-1|TRBV27|NA
CASTPGGRQGWDEQFF
>TRBJ2-1|TRBV4-3|NA
CASSQVAFGRDEQFF
>TRBJ2-7|TRBV2|NA
CASSLRAGGLYEQYF
>TRBJ2-7|TRBV11-2|NA
CASSWDDSSYEQYF
>TRBJ1-1|TRBV7-9|NA
CASSPAGFRGMNTEAFF
>TRBJ2-7|TRBV5-6|few
CASSLASYEQYF
>TRBJ2-1|TRBV27|NA
CASSLSGSGEQFF
>TRBJ2-5|TRBV14|NA
CASSQGLRETQYF
>TRBJ2-2|TRBV19|NA
CASSFLPGQSYTGELFF
>TRBJ1-1|TRBV19|NA
CASMGTERNTEAFF
>TRBJ2-1|TRBV27|NA
CASSLAGRYDNEQFF
>TRBJ2-7|TRBV5-1|NA
CASSPLQSSYEQYF
>TRBJ2-3|TRBV13|NA
CASSWSTSGRASTDTQYF
>TRBJ2-1|TRBV11-3|NA
CASSLADLGYNEQFF
>TRBJ1-2|TRBV15|NA
CATSRPGHVYGYTF
>TRBJ2-4|TRBV4-1|NA
CASSRTNIRDRGAKNIQYF
>TRBJ2-7|TRBV30|NA
CAWNLAGAGEQYF
>TRBJ2-5|TRBV27|NA
CASSFSTGDMEAQYF
>TRBJ2-6|TRBV29-1|NA
CSVEDPGSKDSGANVLTF
>TRBJ2-1|TRBV11-1|NA
CASSSRGGGRADEQFF
>TRBJ2-2|TRBV11-2|NA
CASSLEGAGTANTGELFF
>TRBJ2-5|TRBV7-9|NA
CASSWPGQVNGETQYF
>TRBJ2-1|TRBV6-1|NA
CASDRGRYNEQFF